A single sample is the source of the 10 T cell receptor beta chains below, sequenced in a study of radiotherapy plus CTLA-4 blockade in lung cancer. The table came from immunoSEQ multiplex PCR; TCRdb's copy has only in-frame clones and leaves some out. The table has about 91,000 clones, less than 80% seen once. The material was peripheral blood, obtained from a patient treated with radiotherapy plus ipilimumab. The origin of the receptors is a human donor with non-small cell lung cancer that progressed on radiotherapy plus ipilimumab.

The chain uses TRBV6-1 and TRBJ1-4; perhaps TRBD1 as D (6 bases). The CDR3 loop spans 13 amino acids. The germline V gene encodes CDR1 MNHNS and CDR2 SASEGT. V lost 9 bases and J 3 bases, leaving 11 bases between the germline ends. DNA for the CDR3: TGTGCCAGTAACAGGGCCGCTAATGAAAAACTGTTTTTT. This encodes CASNRAANEKLFF.

This sequence joins TRBV28 and TRBJ1-1; D remains unclear. This CDR3 comprises 13 residues. V gave up 3 bases and J gave up 4 bases, with 9 bases separating them. Germline CDR1 is MDHEN and CDR2 is SYDVKM. CDR3 coding DNA: TGTGCCAGCAGTTTGAGTAGAGGCACTGAAGCTTTCTTT. It translates to CASSLSRGTEAFF. Supplemented by reference TRBV28 and TRBJ1-1, the full variable domain reads DVKVTQSSRYLVKRTGEKVFLECVQDMDHENMFWYRQDPGLGLRLIYFSYDVKMKEKGDIPEGYSVSREKKERFSLILESASTNQTSMYLCASSLSRGTEAFFGQGTRLTVV.

The V call is TRBV27, the J call TRBJ1-6, with 10 bases lining up with TRBD1. This CDR3 region has 17 residues. V was pared by 5 bases and J by 5 bases, with 9 bases of the junction left unmatched. The V gene's germline CDR1 is MNHEY and CDR2 SMNVEV (reference sequence). CDR3 DNA sequence: TGTGCCAGCAGTCCGACAGGGGGCAAAATCCATAATTCACCCCTCCACTTT. Amino acids: CASSPTGGKIHNSPLHF.

J is TRBJ2-7 and V is TRBV6-4, with D perhaps assigned TRBD1 or TRBD2 (5 bases each). This CDR3 region has 14 residues. Germline loops: CDR1 MRHNA, CDR2 SNTAGT. V was trimmed by 7 bases and J by 1 base, leaving 14 bases between them. Written as DNA, the CDR3 is TGTGCCAGCAAAACTAGGGGCTGGTCCTACGAGCAGTACTTC. It yields the protein CASKTRGWSYEQYF.

V and J are TRBV29-1 and TRBJ2-6; D unclear. Germline values: CDR1 SQVTM, CDR2 ANQGSEA. Trimming shortened V by 4 bases and J by 1 base, and 5 bases separated the two germline ends. The CDR3 runs 13 residues. The CDR3 spells CSVASSGANVLTF. The CDR3 coding sequence is TGCAGCGTTGCCAGTTCTGGGGCCAACGTCCTGACTTTC.

The chain joins TRBV6-6 to TRBJ1-5; D unclear. The CDR3 loop spans 14 amino acids. Trimming removed 0 bases at V and 6 bases at J, with 9 bases between. The germline gives CDR1 MNHNY, CDR2 SVGAGI (reference sequence). The chain's CDR3 is CASSYSAGTQPQHF. The CDR3 nucleotides read TGTGCCAGCAGTTACTCGGCCGGTACTCAGCCCCAGCATTTT.

In this sample, this clone turned up once. The V and J genes are TRBV5-8 and TRBJ2-2; D may correspond to TRBD1 or TRBD2 (5 bases each). The V and J ends lost 7 bases and 3 bases respectively, with 13 bases between them. The CDR3 covers 14 residues. Germline V gene sequence: CDR1 SGHTS, CDR2 YDEGEE. The CDR3 sequence: CASRPRGDTGELFF. The CDR3 DNA reads TGTGCCAGCCGGCCCCGAGGGGACACCGGGGAGCTGTTTTTT.

This clone came up a few times. The chain links TRBV19 to TRBJ2-5; D might be TRBD2 (5 bases). Trimming removed 7 bases from V and 5 bases from J, with 17 bases in between. CDR1 is LNHDA, CDR2 SQIVND, per germline (reference sequence). The CDR3 covers 14 residues. In DNA form, the CDR3 reads TGTGCCAGTAACGAGGCGGGCGGTCGGGAGACCCAGTACTTC. This sequence encodes CASNEAGGRETQYF.

The chain carries TRBV9 and TRBJ1-2, with D perhaps matching TRBD1 (6 bases). The V gene's germline CDR1 is SGDLS and CDR2 YYNGEE. The CDR3 has 15 residues. V lost 3 bases, J lost 7 bases, and 19 bases lay in between. CDR3 coding DNA: TGTGCCAGCAGCGCCCAGGAGGGGGGGTGGAGTGGCTACACCTTC. Translation: CASSAQEGGWSGYTF.

V gene TRBV2 combines with J gene TRBJ2-5; TRBD1 is a possible D gene (6 bases). Germline V CDR1 and CDR2: SNHLY, FYNNEI. The CDR3 is 13 residues long. Trimming removed 3 bases at V and 2 bases at J, with 7 bases between. The CDR3 region has the DNA TGTGCCAGCAGTGAGACAGGACAAGAGACCCAGTACTTC. Translating gives CASSETGQETQYF.